This T cell receptor beta chain appears in the sequencing data of a study of blood T cell repertoires in COVID-19 (dated by TCRdb to 2020 to 2022). In terms of the full investigation: Collaborator samples came from the United States, Italy and Spain and covered acute and convalescent phases of COVID-19. The material from the prospective study consisted of cDNA or gDNA derived from T cells, B-cell-depleted T cells, or PBMCs. Deeply sampled blood TCRbeta repertoires from subjects exposed to, actively infected with, or recovered from COVID-19 were included in the dataset. A freely available public database, intended as a resource for researchers studying the immune response to SARS-CoV-2, is where the repertoires were released. Samples were obtained from the ongoing ImmuneRACE study (first 160 participants) and from roughly 1,300 subjects provided by 6 global collaborators. Nearly every sample came with metadata listing a de-identified subject ID, COVID-19 status, age in years and sex. Where HLA class I and class II types were available, the types were taken from metadata supplied by the sample provider, not from assay-based typing. What the authors observed across the whole study: The amount of clinical and demographic metadata varied by source and participant and was provided uncurated.

The CDR3 has 13 amino acids, counting the end cysteine and phenylalanine. Just the 39-base CDR3 DNA is kept, in frame starting at base 1. The germline V and J ends show losses of 9 bases and 5 bases respectively, and no gene match explains 5 bases of the junction. CDR1 is given as LNHDA and CDR2 as SQIVND, both from the germline V gene (reference sequence). The immunoSEQ Assay, a bias-controlled multiplex PCR, was used to amplify TCRbeta CDR3 regions from genomic DNA. The original methods were these. The number of nucleated cells in each sample was estimated from the amplification of reference gene primers within the assay. To quantify the absolute abundance of each unique TCRbeta CDR3 rearrangement, sequence reads were collapsed and filtered. Productive Simpson clonality was computed per sample as the square root of Simpson's diversity index over productive rearrangements. TCRdb mirrors the immuneACCESS table, restricted to in-frame sequences. Some clones are absent from its copies; in checked studies, under half trace to an unresolved V gene, and the reason for the others is unknown. That table supplies the V and J calls and clone size; D and trimming were determined from the DNA. This sample comprises 130,000 to 150,000 clones, roughly 88% of them detected only once. The ten largest clones capture roughly 10% of the sample.

Whole blood was collected in K2EDTA tubes by collaborating institutions according to the institutions' own protocols. Collaborator samples were shipped for TCRbeta analysis as frozen whole blood, isolated PBMCs, or DNA extracted from either sample type. In its sample, this clone was seen a few times. Its antigen remains undetermined. No per-base quality is available; no much larger clone lies one base away. The clonotype was recovered from a man between 60 and 75 years old with active or convalescent COVID-19. The sample was peripheral blood. In this chain, TRBV19 is recombined with TRBJ2-2; TRBD1 aligns with 8 central bases. In nucleotide form, the sequence is TGTGCCAGCGGACAGGGATCGACCGGGGAGCTGTTTTTT. It translates to CASGQGSTGELFF.